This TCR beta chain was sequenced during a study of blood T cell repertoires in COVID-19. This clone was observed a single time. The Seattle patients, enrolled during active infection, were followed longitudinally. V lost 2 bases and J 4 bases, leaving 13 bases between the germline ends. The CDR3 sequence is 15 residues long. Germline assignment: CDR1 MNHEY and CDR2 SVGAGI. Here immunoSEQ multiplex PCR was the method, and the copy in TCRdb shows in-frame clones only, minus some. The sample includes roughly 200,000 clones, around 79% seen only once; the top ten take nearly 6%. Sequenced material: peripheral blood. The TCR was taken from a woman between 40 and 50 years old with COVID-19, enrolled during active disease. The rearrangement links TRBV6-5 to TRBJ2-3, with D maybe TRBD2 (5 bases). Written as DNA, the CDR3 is TGTGCCAGCAGTTACCTAGCTCAAGGCGCAGATACGCAGTATTTT. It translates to CASSYLAQGADTQYF.